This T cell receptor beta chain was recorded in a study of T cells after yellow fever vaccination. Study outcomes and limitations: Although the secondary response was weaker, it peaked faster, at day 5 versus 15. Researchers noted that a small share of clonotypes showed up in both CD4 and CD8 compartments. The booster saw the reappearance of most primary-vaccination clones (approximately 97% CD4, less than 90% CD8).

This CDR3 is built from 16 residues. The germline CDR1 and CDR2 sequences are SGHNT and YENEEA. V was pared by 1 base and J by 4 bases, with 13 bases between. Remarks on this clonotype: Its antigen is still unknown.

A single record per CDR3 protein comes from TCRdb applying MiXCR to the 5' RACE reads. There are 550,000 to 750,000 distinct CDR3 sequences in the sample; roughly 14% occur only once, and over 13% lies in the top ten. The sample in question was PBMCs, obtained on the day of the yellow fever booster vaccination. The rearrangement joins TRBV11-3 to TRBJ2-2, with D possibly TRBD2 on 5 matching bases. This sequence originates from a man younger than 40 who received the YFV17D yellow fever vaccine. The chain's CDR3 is CASSLAGLPGTGELFF. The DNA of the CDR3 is TGTGCCAGCAGCTTAGCGGGATTACCTGGCACCGGGGAGCTGTTTTTT.